This TCR beta chain comes out of a study of T cells in localized non-small cell lung cancer. This clone is termed large. The CDR3 has 16 residues. V was clipped by 0 bases and J by 3 bases, with 13 bases between them. Germline V CDR1 and CDR2: SGDLS, YYNGEE. Profiling relied on immunoSEQ multiplex PCR, and the TCRdb table lists in-frame clones only, not all of them. The profile covers about 1,300 clones, with less than 25% appearing a single time and around a fifth taken by the ten largest. This TCR came from a male donor at least 60 years old with stage I squamous cell lung carcinoma. The rearrangement links TRBV9 to TRBJ1-3; D uncertain. This sample comprised normal lung tissue next to the tumor, obtained before any cancer treatment. The CDR3 nucleotides are TGTGCCAGCAGCGTAGAGTGGGGTGGTTTTGGAAACACCATATATTTT. It translates to CASSVEWGGFGNTIYF.